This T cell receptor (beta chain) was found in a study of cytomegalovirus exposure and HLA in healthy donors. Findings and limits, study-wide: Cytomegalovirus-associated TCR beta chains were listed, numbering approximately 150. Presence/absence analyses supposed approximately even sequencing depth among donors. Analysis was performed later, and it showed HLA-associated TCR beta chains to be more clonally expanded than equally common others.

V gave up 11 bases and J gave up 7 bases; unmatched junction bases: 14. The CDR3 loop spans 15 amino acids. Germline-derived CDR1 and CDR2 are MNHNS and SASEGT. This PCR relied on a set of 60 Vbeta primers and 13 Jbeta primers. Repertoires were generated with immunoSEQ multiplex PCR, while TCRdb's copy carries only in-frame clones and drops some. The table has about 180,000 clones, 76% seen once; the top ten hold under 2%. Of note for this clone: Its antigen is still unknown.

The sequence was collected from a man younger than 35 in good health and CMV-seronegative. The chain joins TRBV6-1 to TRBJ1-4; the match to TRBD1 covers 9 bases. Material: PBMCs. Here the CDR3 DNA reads TGTGCCGGAGCCAAAGGCCGGGACAGGGCTGAAAAACTGTTTTTT. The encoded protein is CAGAKGRDRAEKLFF.